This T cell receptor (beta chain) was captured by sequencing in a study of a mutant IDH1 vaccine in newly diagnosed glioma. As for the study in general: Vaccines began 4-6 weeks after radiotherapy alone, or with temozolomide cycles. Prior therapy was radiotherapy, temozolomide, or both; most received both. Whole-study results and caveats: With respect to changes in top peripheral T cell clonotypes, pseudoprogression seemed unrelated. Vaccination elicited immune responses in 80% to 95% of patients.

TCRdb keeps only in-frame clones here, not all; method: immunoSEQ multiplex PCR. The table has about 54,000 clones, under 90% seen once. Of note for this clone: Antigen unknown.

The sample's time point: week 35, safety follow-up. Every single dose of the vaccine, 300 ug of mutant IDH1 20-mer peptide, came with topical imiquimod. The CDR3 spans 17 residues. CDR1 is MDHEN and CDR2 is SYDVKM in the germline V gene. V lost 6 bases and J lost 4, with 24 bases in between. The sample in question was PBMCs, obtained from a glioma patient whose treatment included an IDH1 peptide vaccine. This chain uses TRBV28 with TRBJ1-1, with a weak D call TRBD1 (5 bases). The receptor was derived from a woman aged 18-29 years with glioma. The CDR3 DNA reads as TGTGCCAGCAGCGCCGGACAAACCCTATCACCCAGCACTGAAGCTTTCTTT. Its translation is CASSAGQTLSPSTEAFF.